The clone carrying this T cell receptor (beta chain) is a singleton in its sample. The antigen remains undetermined. The protocol was immunoSEQ multiplex PCR, while the TCRdb copy is restricted to in-frame clones and leaves out a portion. The sample records roughly 2 million clones, roughly 95% being singletons. CD45RO-negative cells were positively selected for CCR7, leaving out terminally differentiated effector memory CD45RA+ cells. The record originates from a study of shared clonotypes between healthy human individuals. Study-wide points: The authors expected sequencing depth to affect clonotype sharing among donors.

The source of this sequence is a man aged 18-30 years in good health. Material: naive CD8+ T cells sorted from blood.

The CDR3 protein is CAWSRTSQGGELFF. The CDR3 bases are TGTGCCTGGAGTCGGACTTCCCAGGGGGGGGAGCTGTTTTTT. The V gene is TRBV30, the J gene TRBJ2-2, with D tentatively TRBD1 (6 bases). The CDR3 extends over 14 amino acids. Germline CDR1 and CDR2: GTSNPN and SVGIG (reference sequence). With 2 bases removed from V and 8 bases from J, the gap between germline ends came to 15 bases. Combining the CDR3 with reference TRBV30 and TRBJ2-2 gives the whole variable domain SQTIHQWPATLVQPVGSPLSLECTVEGTSNPNLYWYRQAAGRGLQLLFYSVGIGQISSEVPQNLSASRPQDRQFILSSKKLLLSDSGFYLCAWSRTSQGGELFFGEGSRLTVL.